This T cell receptor (beta chain) was profiled in a study of T cell changes during pregnancy in multiple sclerosis (dated by TCRdb to about 2019). Turning to the overall study: The study examined how the T cell repertoire changed over the course of pregnancy in women with multiple sclerosis.

The germline V gene yields MGHRA for CDR1 and YSYEKL for CDR2. Counted from cysteine to phenylalanine, this CDR3 has 15 amino acids. Left in the record is the CDR3 DNA by itself, 45 bases read in frame from the first base. V drops 3 bases and J drops 4 bases, leaving 12 bases in between. Library preparation was by the immunoSEQ multiplex PCR assay. Imported from immuneACCESS, the table was reduced by TCRdb to in-frame sequences with V and J called. These copies leave out some clones; in studies compared against another copy, an unresolved V gene accounts for under half, and the cause of the remainder is not known. The sample contains 50,000 to 65,000 clones, about nine tenths of them found a single time. Around 2% of the sample is in the top ten clones. This clone was seen a single time. Its specific antigen is unknown. The input lacks base qualities; no much larger clone sits a single base away.

The material sequenced was peripheral blood, taken in the first trimester of pregnancy. This clonotype originated in a female donor in good health, enrolled as a control in a pregnancy study. This sequence uses TRBV4-1 and TRBJ1-4; the D gene remains uncertain. The sequenced DNA: TGCGCCAGCAGCCAGGGAGCCGGACGTAATGAAAAACTGTTTTTT. Its protein product is CASSQGAGRNEKLFF.